The rows below give T cell receptor beta chains drawn from one sample of a study of blood T cell repertoires in COVID-19. Sequenced by immunoSEQ multiplex PCR; TCRdb stores in-frame clones only, minus some. This table holds some 390,000 clones, about 91% found once. Specimen: peripheral blood. The receptors were gathered from a woman between 40 and 55 years old with COVID-19, enrolled during active disease. CDR3s include the opening cysteine and the closing phenylalanine or tryptophan. A D gene is named only where the DNA matches it firmly. Clone size is given for some rows only: seen once, a few or many times, or a class if the clone is expanded.

d_gene	abundance	v_gene	j_gene	len	CDR3aa	CDR3nt
TRBD1	-	TRBV2	TRBJ1-5	15	CASSEASGGLQPQHF	TGTGCCAGCAGTGAAGCATCAGGGGGTCTTCAGCCCCAGCATTTT
TRBD1	-	TRBV28	TRBJ1-5	15	CASSPGTGRYQPQHF	TGTGCCAGCAGTCCTGGGACAGGGCGGTATCAGCCCCAGCATTTT
TRBD2	-	TRBV18	TRBJ2-1	15	CASSPRTSGGHEQFF	TGTGCCAGCTCACCTAGGACTAGCGGGGGGCATGAGCAGTTCTTC
-	-	TRBV7-2	TRBJ2-3	16	CASSLFRRVYTDTQYF	TGTGCCAGCAGCTTATTTCGCAGGGTTTACACAGATACGCAGTATTTT
TRBD2	-	TRBV5-4	TRBJ2-3	16	CASSPPGLAVKDTQYF	TGTGCCAGCAGCCCCCCGGGACTAGCGGTTAAGGATACGCAGTATTTT
TRBD2	-	TRBV4-1	TRBJ2-5	18	CASSGRFLAGEGGETQYF	TGCGCCAGCAGCGGACGCTTTTTAGCGGGAGAGGGTGGAGAGACCCAGTACTTC
-	-	TRBV6-5	TRBJ1-5	14	CASSYSVRGQPQHF	TGTGCCAGCAGTTACTCGGTCAGGGGTCAGCCCCAGCATTTT
-	few	TRBV5-1	TRBJ1-1	15	CASSLQQGASPEAFF	TGCGCCAGCAGCTTGCAACAGGGCGCAAGCCCCGAAGCTTTCTTT
-	few	TRBV7-2	TRBJ1-1	14	CASSFKQVSTEAFF	TGTGCCAGCAGCTTCAAACAGGTTTCCACTGAAGCTTTCTTT
-	once	TRBV27	TRBJ2-2	15	CASRNRVGDTGELFF	TGTGCCAGCAGAAACAGGGTGGGGGACACCGGGGAGCTGTTTTTT
TRBD2	few	TRBV10-1	TRBJ2-7	17	CASSERTSGGQTYEQYF	TGCGCCAGCAGTGAGAGGACTAGCGGGGGCCAAACCTACGAGCAGTACTTC
-	few	TRBV28	TRBJ1-1	13	CASSPAQDSEAFF	TGTGCCAGCAGTCCAGCACAGGACAGTGAAGCTTTCTTT
-	few	TRBV7-9	TRBJ1-2	11	CASSLALGYTF	TGTGCCAGCAGCTTAGCCTTGGGCTACACCTTC
-	-	TRBV14	TRBJ1-6	11	CASSQTGPLHF	TGTGCCAGCAGCCAAACAGGTCCACTCCACTTT
TRBD2	few	TRBV5-1	TRBJ2-7	16	CASSPSGAGARNEQYF	TGCGCCAGCAGCCCAAGCGGGGCGGGAGCTAGGAACGAGCAGTACTTC
-	-	TRBV27	TRBJ1-3	16	CASSPWGGVSGNTIYF	TGTGCCAGCAGTCCTTGGGGGGGAGTATCTGGAAACACCATATATTTT
TRBD1	-	TRBV19	TRBJ1-4	16	CASSSHRGPANEKLFF	TGTGCCAGTAGTAGTCACAGGGGACCAGCTAATGAAAAACTGTTTTTT
TRBD1	-	TRBV5-5	TRBJ1-1	15	CASSLRQGRNTEAFF	TGTGCCAGCAGCCTCCGACAGGGTCGGAACACTGAAGCTTTCTTT
-	-	TRBV3-1/TRBV3-2	TRBJ1-4	14	CASSLTAGVEKLFF	TGTGCCAGCAGCCTTACCGCGGGGGTTGAAAAACTGTTTTTT
-	-	TRBV19	TRBJ2-7	15	CASSIRVGHSYEQYF	TGTGCCAGTAGTATTAGGGTGGGACACTCCTACGAGCAGTACTTC
TRBD2	-	TRBV28	TRBJ2-1	14	CASSTGGPYNEQFF	TGTGCCAGCAGTACGGGGGGGCCCTACAATGAGCAGTTCTTC
TRBD1	-	TRBV4-1	TRBJ1-6	16	CASSQGQGTFSSPLHF	TGCGCCAGCAGCCAAGGACAGGGGACGTTCAGTTCACCCCTCCACTTT
-	-	TRBV4-3	TRBJ1-2	14	CASSQDHAGQGYTF	TGCGCCAGCAGCCAAGACCACGCGGGGCAAGGCTACACCTTC
TRBD2	-	TRBV29-1	TRBJ2-3	16	CSGGAGGQTGTDTQYF	TGCAGCGGGGGAGCGGGGGGACAGACGGGCACAGATACGCAGTATTTT
-	-	TRBV7-3	TRBJ1-2	13	CASSSRTDTSYTF	TGTGCCAGCAGCTCAAGGACAGACACGAGCTACACCTTC
TRBD2	-	TRBV5-1	TRBJ2-2	16	CASSYGGTANTGELFF	TGCGCCAGCAGTTACGGGGGGACTGCGAACACCGGGGAGCTGTTTTTT
-	-	TRBV5-4	TRBJ1-4	16	CASSLGGVATNEKLFF	TGTGCCAGCAGCCTGGGGGGGGTAGCAACTAATGAAAAACTGTTTTTT
-	-	TRBV11-3	TRBJ2-2	14	CASSLQGNTGELFF	TGTGCCAGCAGCCTGCAGGGAAACACCGGGGAGCTGTTTTTT
-	-	TRBV5-6	TRBJ1-1	13	CASSLVAYTEAFF	TGTGCCAGCAGCTTGGTGGCCTACACTGAAGCTTTCTTT
TRBD1	-	TRBV27	TRBJ1-6	16	CASRLAGQVKVLPLHF	TGTGCCAGCAGATTGGCGGGACAGGTGAAAGTCCTGCCCCTCCACTTT
-	-	TRBV9	TRBJ1-3	15	CASGVGGDSGNTIYF	TGTGCCAGCGGGGTAGGGGGGGACTCTGGAAACACCATATATTTT
TRBD2	-	TRBV2	TRBJ2-1	15	CASSEGDYSYNEQFF	TGTGCCAGCAGTGAGGGGGACTACTCCTACAATGAGCAGTTCTTC
-	-	TRBV6-2/TRBV6-3	TRBJ2-7	11	CASSFSGEQYF	TGTGCCAGCAGCTTCTCGGGCGAGCAGTACTTC
-	once	TRBV11-3	TRBJ2-7	15	CASSARTGSLYEQYF	TGTGCCAGCAGCGCCCGAACAGGGTCACTCTACGAGCAGTACTTC
-	once	TRBV4-1	TRBJ2-3	16	CASSQEEGDGRDTQYF	TGCGCCAGCAGCCAAGAAGAGGGAGACGGGAGAGATACGCAGTATTTT
TRBD1	-	TRBV10-3	TRBJ2-6	16	CAISVDRGAGANVLTF	TGTGCCATCAGTGTTGACAGGGGGGCTGGGGCCAACGTCCTGACTTTC
TRBD1	-	TRBV30	TRBJ1-6	15	CAWEQGSSYNSPLHF	TGTGCCTGGGAACAGGGGAGCTCCTATAATTCACCCCTCCACTTT
TRBD1	-	TRBV27	TRBJ1-5	15	CASSPDREVYQPQHF	TGTGCCAGCAGTCCGGACAGGGAGGTCTATCAGCCCCAGCATTTT
-	-	TRBV7-9	TRBJ1-1	14	CASSLEAVPPKAFF	TGTGCCAGCAGCTTAGAAGCGGTACCGCCTAAGGCTTTCTTT
TRBD1	once	TRBV30	TRBJ1-5	14	CAWSVGGGKQPQHF	TGTGCCTGGAGTGTAGGAGGGGGCAAGCAGCCCCAGCATTTT
-	once	TRBV19	TRBJ2-6	15	CASSIRAAGANVLTF	TGTGCCAGTAGTATTCGTGCAGCTGGGGCCAACGTCCTGACTTTC
TRBD1	-	TRBV6-6	TRBJ2-7	14	CASGFVGTGNEQYF	TGTGCCAGTGGCTTTGTTGGGACAGGGAACGAGCAGTACTTC
TRBD2	-	TRBV28	TRBJ2-5	15	CASSPGLVSQETQYF	TGTGCCAGCAGCCCCGGACTAGTGTCTCAAGAGACCCAGTACTTC
TRBD1	-	TRBV10-3	TRBJ1-4	16	CAISESRQGNNEKLFF	TGTGCCATCAGTGAGTCCCGACAGGGTAATAATGAAAAACTGTTTTTT
TRBD1	-	TRBV15	TRBJ1-1	15	CATRTGGRMNTEAFF	TGTGCCACTCGTACAGGGGGCAGAATGAACACTGAAGCTTTCTTT
-	-	TRBV28	TRBJ1-2	14	CASKWGRANYGYTF	TGTGCCTCTAAGTGGGGGAGGGCTAACTATGGCTACACCTTC
TRBD1	-	TRBV5-4	TRBJ2-1	16	CASKHHRGLGRQRQFF	TGTGCCAGCAAGCACCACAGGGGGCTCGGGCGACAGCGGCAGTTCTTC
-	-	TRBV7-2	TRBJ2-7	13	CASSLGSQREQYF	TGTGCCAGCAGCTTGGGCAGCCAACGCGAGCAGTACTTC
-	-	TRBV15	TRBJ1-4	19	CATSRDIRVTSRPNEKLFF	TGTGCCACCAGCAGAGATATCAGGGTTACCAGTCGACCTAATGAAAAACTGTTTTTT
TRBD2	-	TRBV14	TRBJ2-1	15	CASSHRAGENYEQFF	TGTGCCAGCAGCCATAGGGCGGGAGAAAACTATGAGCAGTTCTTC
-	-	TRBV9	TRBJ2-1	13	CASSVGPLNEQFF	TGTGCCAGCAGCGTAGGTCCTCTTAATGAGCAGTTCTTC
-	-	TRBV30	TRBJ1-6	13	CAWSGANNSPLHF	TGTGCCTGGAGTGGGGCAAATAATTCACCCCTCCACTTT
TRBD1	-	TRBV3-1/TRBV3-2	TRBJ2-5	15	CASSPGTGVVETQYF	TGTGCCAGCAGCCCCGGGACAGGGGTTGTGGAGACCCAGTACTTC
-	-	TRBV24-1	TRBJ2-5	15	CATSEVRGTQETQYF	TGTGCCACCAGTGAAGTACGGGGGACCCAAGAGACCCAGTACTTC
-	-	TRBV7-8	TRBJ1-5	13	CASSLDRYQPQHF	TGTGCCAGCAGCTTAGACAGGTACCAGCCCCAGCATTTT
-	-	TRBV11-1	TRBJ2-7	15	CASSSWDLTGDEQYF	TGTGCCAGCAGCTCCTGGGATCTTACCGGGGACGAGCAGTACTTC
TRBD1	-	TRBV30	TRBJ2-2	15	CAWSRGTANTGELFF	TGTGCCTGGAGCCGTGGGACAGCAAACACCGGGGAGCTGTTTTTT
TRBD2	-	TRBV9	TRBJ2-1	15	CASSVPAGGGNEQFF	TGTGCCAGCAGCGTACCAGCGGGAGGTGGTAATGAGCAGTTCTTC
TRBD1	few	TRBV4-3	TRBJ1-6	16	CASSQDLGTANSPLHF	TGCGCCAGCAGCCAAGACCTCGGGACAGCGAATTCACCCCTCCACTTT
-	-	TRBV7-9	TRBJ1-4	16	CASSLYGLATNEKLFF	TGTGCCAGCAGCTTATACGGACTTGCAACTAATGAAAAACTGTTTTTT